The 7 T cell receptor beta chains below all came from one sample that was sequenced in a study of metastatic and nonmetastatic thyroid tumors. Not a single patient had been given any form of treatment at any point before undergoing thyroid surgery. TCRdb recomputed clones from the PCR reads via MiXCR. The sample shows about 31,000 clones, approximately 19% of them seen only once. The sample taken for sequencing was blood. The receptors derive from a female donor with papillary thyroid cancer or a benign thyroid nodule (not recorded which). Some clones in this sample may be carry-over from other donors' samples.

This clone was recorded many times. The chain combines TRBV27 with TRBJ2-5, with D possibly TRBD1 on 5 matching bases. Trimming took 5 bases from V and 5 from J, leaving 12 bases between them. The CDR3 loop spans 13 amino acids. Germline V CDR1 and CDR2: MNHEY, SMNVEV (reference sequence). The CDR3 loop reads CASSPDMMETQYF. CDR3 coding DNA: TGTGCCAGCAGTCCGGACATGATGGAGACCCAGTACTTC.

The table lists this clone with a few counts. The chain's CDR3 is CASSEFGGRYEQYF. The CDR3, as DNA: TGTGCCAGCAGTGAGTTTGGGGGGCGATACGAGCAGTACTTC. The gene calls are TRBV6-1 and TRBJ2-7; tentatively, D is TRBD1 or TRBD2 (6 bases each). Germline loops: CDR1 MNHNS, CDR2 SASEGT. The CDR3 consists of 14 residues. V gave up 3 bases and J gave up 4 bases, with 13 bases separating them.

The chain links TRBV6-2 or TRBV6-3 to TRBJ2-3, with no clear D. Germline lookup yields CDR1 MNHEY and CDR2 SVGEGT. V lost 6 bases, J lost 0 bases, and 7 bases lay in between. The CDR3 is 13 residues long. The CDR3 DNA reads TGTGCCAGCAGCCCGCCGAGCACAGATACGCAGTATTTT. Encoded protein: CASSPPSTDTQYF.

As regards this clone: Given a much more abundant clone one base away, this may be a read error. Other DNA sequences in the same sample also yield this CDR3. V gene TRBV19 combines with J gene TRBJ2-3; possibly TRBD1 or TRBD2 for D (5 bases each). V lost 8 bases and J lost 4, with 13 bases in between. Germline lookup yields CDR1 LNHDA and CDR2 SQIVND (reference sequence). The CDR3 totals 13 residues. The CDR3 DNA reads TGTGCCAGTGGACAAGCCGGGGCAGATACGCAGTATTTT. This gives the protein CASGQAGADTQYF.

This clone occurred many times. The CDR3, as DNA: TGCGCCAGCAGCGCTGTAACTAGCGGGGGGCCCTACGAGCAGTACTTC. It specifies CASSAVTSGGPYEQYF. The chain uses TRBV5-1 and TRBJ2-7, with TRBD2 matching 12 bases. Germline-derived CDR1 and CDR2 are SGHRS and YFSETQ. The J segment lost 2 bases and the V segment lost 4 bases, leaving 7 bases of the junction unmatched. This CDR3 contains 16 residues.

The CDR3 loop is CASSNGNGEQYF. For the CDR3, the DNA is TGTGCCAGCAGCAACGGGAATGGGGAGCAGTACTTC. V gene TRBV7-3 combines with J gene TRBJ2-7, with D perhaps TRBD2 (5 bases). The length of the CDR3 is 12 residues. Germline CDR1 reads SGHTA; CDR2 reads FQGTGA. Trimming took off 5 bases at V and 7 bases at J, with 12 bases between the two ends.

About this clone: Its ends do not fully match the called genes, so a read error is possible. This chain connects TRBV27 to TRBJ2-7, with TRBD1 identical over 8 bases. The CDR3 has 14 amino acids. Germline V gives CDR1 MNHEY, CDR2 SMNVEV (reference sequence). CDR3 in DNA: TGCGCCAGCAGTACAGGGGGACAAGTCTACGAGCTGTACTTC. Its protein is CASSTGGQVYELYF.